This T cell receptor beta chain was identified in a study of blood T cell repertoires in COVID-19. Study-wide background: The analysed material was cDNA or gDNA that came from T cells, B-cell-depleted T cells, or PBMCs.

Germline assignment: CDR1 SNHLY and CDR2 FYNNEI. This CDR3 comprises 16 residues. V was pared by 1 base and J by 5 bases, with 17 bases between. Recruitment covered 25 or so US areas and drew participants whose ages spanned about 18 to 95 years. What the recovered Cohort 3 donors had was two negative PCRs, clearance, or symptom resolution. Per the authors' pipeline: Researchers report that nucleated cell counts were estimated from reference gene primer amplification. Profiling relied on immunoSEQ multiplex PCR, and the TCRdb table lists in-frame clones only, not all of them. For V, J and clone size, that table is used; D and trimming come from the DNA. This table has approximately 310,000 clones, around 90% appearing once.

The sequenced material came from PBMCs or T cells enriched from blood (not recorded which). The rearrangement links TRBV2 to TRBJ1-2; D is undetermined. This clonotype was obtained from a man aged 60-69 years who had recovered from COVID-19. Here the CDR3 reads CASSEGVYRRIYGYTF. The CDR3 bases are TGTGCCAGCAGTGAAGGCGTATACCGGAGGATTTATGGCTACACCTTC.